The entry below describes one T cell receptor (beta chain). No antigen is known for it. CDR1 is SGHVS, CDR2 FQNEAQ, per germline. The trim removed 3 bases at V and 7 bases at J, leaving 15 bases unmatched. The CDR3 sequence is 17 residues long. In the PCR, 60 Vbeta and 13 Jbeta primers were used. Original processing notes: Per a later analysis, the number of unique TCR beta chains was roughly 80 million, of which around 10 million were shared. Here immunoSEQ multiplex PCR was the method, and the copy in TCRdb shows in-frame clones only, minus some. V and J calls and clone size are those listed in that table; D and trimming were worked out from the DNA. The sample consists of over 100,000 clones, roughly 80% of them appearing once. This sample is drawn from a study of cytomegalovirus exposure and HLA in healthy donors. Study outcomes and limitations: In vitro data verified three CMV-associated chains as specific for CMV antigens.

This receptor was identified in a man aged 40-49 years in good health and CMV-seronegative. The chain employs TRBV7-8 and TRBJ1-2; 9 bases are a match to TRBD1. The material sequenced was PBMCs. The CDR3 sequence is CASSFFTRDRVEVGYTF. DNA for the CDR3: TGTGCCAGCAGCTTCTTTACCCGGGACAGGGTAGAGGTTGGCTACACCTTC.